The rows below give T cell receptor beta chains drawn from one sample of a study of control samples from healthy donors and cancer patients. Here immunoSEQ multiplex PCR was the method, and the copy in TCRdb shows in-frame clones only, minus some. The profile shows around 50,000 clones, 95% to 96% of them singletons. The sequenced material came from blood. Receptor source: a young woman in good health. The CDR3 runs from the conserved cysteine through the conserved F or W. The D gene is left open where the match is weak. The size entry is marked missing in some rows and otherwise reads once, few, many or a size class.

cdr3_nt cdr3_aa d_call clone_size j_call v_call
TGTGCCAGCCAGGGTCTTTCTGGGGAGACCCAGTACTTC CASQGLSGETQYF NA NA TRBJ2-5 TRBV2
TGCGCCAGCAGCCAAGAGACCCACGTGGAAGTCTATGGCTACACCTTC CASSQETHVEVYGYTF NA NA TRBJ1-2 TRBV4-1
TGTGCCAGCAGCGACGGACAGGATTCATTAAGCTCCTACAATGAGCAGTTCTTC CASSDGQDSLSSYNEQFF TRBD1 NA TRBJ2-1 TRBV5-6
TGTGCCACCCAGCCAGCCTTTAAGTGGGACGAGCAGTACTTC CATQPAFKWDEQYF NA NA TRBJ2-7 TRBV25-1
TGTGCCTTCGGGGACAGGGGACAGGGGCCCCAGCATTTT CAFGDRGQGPQHF TRBD1 NA TRBJ1-5 TRBV24-1
TGTGCCAGCAGTTCTAGCGGGGGTTCACCCCTCCACTTT CASSSSGGSPLHF NA NA TRBJ1-6 TRBV12-3/TRBV12-4
TGTGCCAGCAGTTACGAGGGACAGATAAGCACAGATACGCAGTATTTT CASSYEGQISTDTQYF TRBD1 once TRBJ2-3 TRBV6-2/TRBV6-3
TGTGCCAGCAGCAATGGGGGACCGGGAGCCTACGAGCAGTACTTC CASSNGGPGAYEQYF NA NA TRBJ2-7 TRBV5-4
TGTGCCAGCAGGTCCTCGGGACAGCGCTACGAGCAGTACTTC CASRSSGQRYEQYF TRBD1 once TRBJ2-7 TRBV6-5
TGTGCCATCAGTGAGGTACTGGCGGGATTGGACAATGAGCAGTTCTTC CAISEVLAGLDNEQFF NA NA TRBJ2-1 TRBV10-3
TGTGCCAGCAGCTCGATGGAGAACACCGGGGAGCTGTTTTTT CASSSMENTGELFF NA NA TRBJ2-2 TRBV7-9
TGTGCCAGCAGTTTAGGTTACGAGCAGTACTTC CASSLGYEQYF NA NA TRBJ2-7 TRBV12-3/TRBV12-4
TGTGCCAGCAGCTTAAGACTAGCGGGAGCTTCTGGGGCCAACGTCCTGACTTTC CASSLRLAGASGANVLTF TRBD2 NA TRBJ2-6 TRBV11-2
TGTGCCAGCAGCCCCCATGGCAATCAGCCCCAGCATTTT CASSPHGNQPQHF NA NA TRBJ1-5 TRBV13
TGTGCCAGCAGTTTACCCGGCTCCTACGAGCAGTACTTC CASSLPGSYEQYF NA once TRBJ2-7 TRBV28
TGTGCCAGCAGTTTAGATGGAACCCGGAGGGGCTACACCTTC CASSLDGTRRGYTF NA NA TRBJ1-2 TRBV28
TGTGCCAGCAGTACCGGGTTTACCGGGGAGCTGTTTTTT CASSTGFTGELFF NA few TRBJ2-2 TRBV6-5
TGTGCCAGCAGCAAGTGTCAAGCGGGAGGGTTTTTGGGAGATACGCAGTATTTT CASSKCQAGGFLGDTQYF NA NA TRBJ2-3 TRBV21-1
TGTGCCAGCAGCCGGAGTCAGGGGTCTTCCCTCTCTGGGGCCAACGTCCTGACTTTC CASSRSQGSSLSGANVLTF NA once TRBJ2-6 TRBV3-1/TRBV3-2
TGCGCCAGCGGCGAAACTGGCGGGACAGTGAACACCGGGGAGCTGTTTTTT CASGETGGTVNTGELFF NA once TRBJ2-2 TRBV10-1
TGTGCCTGGAGATTCCAAACAGGGAGTCCCTACGAGCAGTACTTC CAWRFQTGSPYEQYF NA NA TRBJ2-7 TRBV30
TGTGCCAGCACGGAGACAACAACTAATGAAAAACTGTTTTTT CASTETTTNEKLFF NA NA TRBJ1-4 TRBV28